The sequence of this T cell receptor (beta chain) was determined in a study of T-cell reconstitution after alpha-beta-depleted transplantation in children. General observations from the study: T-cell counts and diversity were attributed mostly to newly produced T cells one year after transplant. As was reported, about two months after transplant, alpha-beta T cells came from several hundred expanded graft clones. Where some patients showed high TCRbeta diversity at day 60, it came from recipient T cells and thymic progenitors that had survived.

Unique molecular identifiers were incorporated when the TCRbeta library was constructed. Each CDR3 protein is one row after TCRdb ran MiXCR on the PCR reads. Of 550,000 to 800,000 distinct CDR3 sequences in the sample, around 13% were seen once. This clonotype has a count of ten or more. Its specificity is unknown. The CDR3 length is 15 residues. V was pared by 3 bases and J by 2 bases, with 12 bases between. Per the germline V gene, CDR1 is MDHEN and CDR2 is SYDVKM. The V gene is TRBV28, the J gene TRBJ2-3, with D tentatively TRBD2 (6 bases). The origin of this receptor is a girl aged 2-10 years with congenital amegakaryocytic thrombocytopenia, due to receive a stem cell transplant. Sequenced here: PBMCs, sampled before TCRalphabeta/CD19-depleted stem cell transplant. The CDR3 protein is CASSFGGWNTDTQYF. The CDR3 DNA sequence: TGTGCCAGCAGTTTCGGGGGATGGAACACAGATACGCAGTATTTT.